Each of the 16 T cell receptor beta chains below was sequenced from the same sample in a study of CD4 T cells in relation to SARS-CoV-2 and coronaviruses (dated by TCRdb to about 2021). CD4+ T cells from unexposed donors were collected before the COVID-19 pandemic (2011-2018). After 10 days of culture, CD4+ T cells were isolated with the EasySep CD4+ T cell isolation kit. These receptors' targets are unknown. Libraries were made using the immunoSEQ multiplex PCR assay. TCRdb's version of the immuneACCESS table is confined to in-frame rearrangements and falls short of the full clone set. An unresolved V gene accounts for under half of the shortfall where checked; the remainder is of unknown origin. The sample includes about 23,000 clones, with about four fifths observed a single time. Roughly 15% of the sample rests with the top ten. What was sequenced was CD4+ T cells from PBMCs, cultured in vitro. The receptor source for this set is a human donor in good health.

The chain has TRBV20-1 and TRBJ1-2; D possibly corresponds to TRBD1 (5 bases). Germline loops: CDR1 DFQATT, CDR2 SNEGSKA (reference sequence). Trimming removed 3 bases from V and 4 bases from J, with 6 bases in between. The CDR3 extends over 11 amino acids. This CDR3 reads CSARGPYGYTF. DNA for the CDR3: TGCAGTGCTAGGGGGCCCTATGGCTACACCTTC.

This clone was recorded once. The gene calls are TRBV19 and TRBJ1-5; D possibly corresponds to TRBD1 (5 bases). Germline CDR1 is LNHDA and CDR2 is SQIVND (reference sequence). Trimming left V 5 bases short and J 5 bases short, with 16 bases between. There are 15 residues in the CDR3. The CDR3 here is CASSSGTARDQPQHF. DNA for the CDR3: TGTGCCAGTAGTTCAGGGACGGCAAGAGATCAGCCCCAGCATTTT.

This clone turned up a few times. This chain connects TRBV6-6 to TRBJ2-7; D call uncertain. Trimming took 7 bases from V and 7 from J, leaving 23 bases between them. The length of the CDR3 is 15 residues. The germline gives CDR1 MNHNY, CDR2 SVGAGI (reference sequence). The CDR3 DNA reads TGTGCCAGCACTCTTTCAGCGAAGCGAGATAGGGAGCAGTACTTC. It translates to CASTLSAKRDREQYF.

This clone has only a few counts. The chain couples TRBV7-6 to TRBJ1-3; the D gene is possibly TRBD1 (5 bases). This CDR3 is 16 amino acids long. V gave up 7 bases and J gave up 2 bases, with 18 bases separating them. Germline lookup yields CDR1 SGHVS and CDR2 FNYEAQ. CDR3 sequence reads: CASTQGGGAAGNTIYF. In DNA form, the CDR3 reads TGTGCCAGCACGCAGGGTGGAGGGGCGGCTGGAAACACCATATATTTT.

The rearrangement uses TRBV7-3 and TRBJ2-7; D may correspond to TRBD1 or TRBD2 (5 bases each). This CDR3 comprises 15 residues. V lost 3 bases and J lost 7, with 19 bases in between. Germline V CDR1 and CDR2: SGHTA, FQGTGA. The DNA for the CDR3 is TGTGCCAGCAGCTTTTCCGGGACCCAAACCGGGGAGCAGTACTTC. Its protein product is CASSFSGTQTGEQYF.

The V gene is TRBV21-1, the J gene TRBJ1-2; the table's D call, TRBD1, was not checked against the DNA. TRBV21-1 is assigned pseudogene status. CDR3 size: 21 residues. CDR3 coding DNA: TGTGCCAGCTCAAGGTACAGCAAACCTTCTATTAACCCCTTGGGTGTAAGTGGCTACACCTTC. As protein: CASSRYSKPSINPLGVSGYTF.

The chain carries TRBV5-1 and TRBJ2-1; 11 positions agree with TRBD2. CDR3 length equals 15 residues. Germline lookup yields CDR1 SGHRS and CDR2 YFSETQ. Germline trimming cut 1 base from V and 8 bases from J; bases unmatched to any gene: 5. The CDR3 reads CASSLTSGSFHEQFF. CDR3 nucleotides: TGCGCCAGCAGCTTGACTAGCGGGAGCTTCCATGAGCAGTTCTTC.

This chain connects TRBV18 to TRBJ2-6; possible D gene TRBD1, 6 bases. Germline lookup yields CDR1 KGHSH and CDR2 LQKENI. Trimming removed 3 bases at V and 1 base at J, with 13 bases between. The CDR3 sequence is 17 residues long. CDR3 sequence (DNA): TGTGCCAGCTCACCGAGGGCAGGGGAATCTGGGGCCAACGTCCTGACTTTC. Translating it yields CASSPRAGESGANVLTF.

The genes are TRBV7-9 and TRBJ2-7; D may be TRBD2 (6 bases). Germline V gene sequence: CDR1 SEHNR, CDR2 FQNEAQ (reference sequence). V was pared by 3 bases and J by 5 bases, with 14 bases between. The CDR3 extends over 14 amino acids. The CDR3 nucleotides read TGTGCCAGCAGCTTTCGGGGGAAATGGGACGAGCAGTACTTC. As protein: CASSFRGKWDEQYF. The variable domain in full, with the rest retrieved from reference TRBV7-9 and TRBJ2-7, is DTGVSQNPRHKITKRGQNVTFRCDPISEHNRLYWYRQTLGQGPEFLTYFQNEAQLEKSRLLSDRFSAERPKGSFSTLEIQRTEQGDSAMYLCASSFRGKWDEQYFGPGTRLTVT.

The chain couples TRBV19 to TRBJ1-1; a weak D match, TRBD1 (6 bases). Germline V gene sequence: CDR1 LNHDA, CDR2 SQIVND (reference sequence). This CDR3 contains 14 residues. Trimming removed 4 bases at V and 5 bases at J, with 14 bases between. The CDR3 region is CASSTRGGRTEAFF. The CDR3 DNA is TGTGCCAGTAGTACACGGGGGGGGCGAACTGAAGCTTTCTTT.

This clone was seen once. The chain links TRBV2 to TRBJ1-1; D gene ambiguous. Germline CDR1 and CDR2: SNHLY and FYNNEI. This CDR3 region has 14 residues. Between the trimmed V and J ends, which lost 4 bases and 4 bases, there was a span of 13 bases. The CDR3, as DNA: TGTGCCAGCAGTGTAAGGTCCCGAGGCACTGAAGCTTTCTTT. Amino acid sequence: CASSVRSRGTEAFF.

This clone was detected a few times. The genes are TRBV9 and TRBJ2-6, with 8 bases that match TRBD1. The CDR3 is 18 amino acids. The trim removed 1 base at V and 0 bases at J, leaving 6 bases unmatched. Germline assignment: CDR1 SGDLS and CDR2 YYNGEE. CDR3 nucleotides: TGTGCCAGCAGCGTAAGGCAGGGGGCGAGCTCTGGGGCCAACGTCCTGACTTTC. It yields the protein CASSVRQGASSGANVLTF.

V is TRBV30 and J is TRBJ1-1; D gene unclear. The CDR3 is made up of 13 amino acids. Looked up from germline, CDR1 is GTSNPN and CDR2 is SVGIG (reference sequence). Between the trimmed V and J ends, which lost 0 bases and 3 bases, there was a span of 8 bases. In DNA form, the CDR3 reads TGTGCCTGGAGTGTATTGCGGGACACTGAAGCTTTCTTT. Translation gives CAWSVLRDTEAFF.

This clone was detected only a few times. Here the CDR3 DNA reads TGTGCCAGTATCGGTCCACGCTCTAGCAAGCAGTTCTTC. This sequence encodes CASIGPRSSKQFF. V gene TRBV19 combines with J gene TRBJ2-1, with a weak D call TRBD2 (5 bases). V gave up 7 bases and J gave up 11 bases, with 18 bases separating them. CDR3 length: 13 amino acids. Germline-derived CDR1 and CDR2 are LNHDA and SQIVND (reference sequence).

Concerning this clone: One junction end disagrees with the germline gene, perhaps due to a read error. This sequence joins TRBV11-1 and TRBJ2-6, with D uncertain. Germline loops: CDR1 SGHAT, CDR2 FQDESV (reference sequence). CDR3 length equals 14 residues. The DNA of the CDR3 is TGTGCCAGCAGCCCTGCCTCTTGGGCCAACGTCCTGACTTTC. This gives the protein CASSPASWANVLTF.

The chain carries TRBV12-3 or TRBV12-4 and TRBJ1-2; D possibly corresponds to TRBD1 (5 bases). The CDR3 extends over 11 amino acids. V dropped 4 bases and J dropped 10 bases, with 10 bases sitting between them. The CDR3 loop reads CASSYVGDYTF. In DNA form, the CDR3 reads TGTGCCAGCAGTTACGTGGGGGACTACACCTTC.